The source of this T cell receptor beta chain is a study of siplizumab effects on memory and regulatory T cells. The study's findings and limits: Unstimulated subsets contained matches for only a minor fraction of alloreactive clones. Alloreactive CD4+ clones that could be mapped were on average approximately 69% Treg-derived with siplizumab, against over 25% in controls. Siplizumab significantly decreased alloreactive sequences from unstimulated CD4+ memory cells.

CDR3 length equals 15 residues. Trimming cost V 3 bases and J 5 bases, with 14 bases left between them. Germline V gene lookup returns CDR1 MDHEN and CDR2 SYDVKM. About this clone: No antigen is known for it.

Around 91,000 TCR templates underwent assay in every sample. Profiled with immunoSEQ multiplex PCR; TCRdb holds only in-frame clones, not every one. The sample consists of about 50,000 clones, about 98% of them appearing once. The TCR originated in a human donor in good health. The chain employs TRBV28 and TRBJ2-1, with D possibly called TRBD1 or TRBD2 (5 bases each). Sequencing was carried out using naive CD8+ T cells sorted from blood. CDR3 nucleotides: TGTGCCAGCAGTTTCTTGGGGGTCCAAAACAATGAGCAGTTCTTC. Translation: CASSFLGVQNNEQFF.